The 4 T cell receptor beta chains below were found in one sample sequenced in a study of OX40 agonist ivuxolimab in advanced cancers. The protocol was immunoSEQ multiplex PCR, while the TCRdb copy is restricted to in-frame clones and leaves out a portion. In the table there are about 86,000 clones, 75% to 95% of which are singletons. The input for sequencing was CD4+ or CD8+ T cells sorted from blood, taken in a trial of the OX40 agonist ivuxolimab. These receptors came from an adult with an advanced solid tumor such as melanoma, head and neck, liver or kidney cancer.

The table lists this clone with a count of one. The genes are TRBV9 and TRBJ1-3, with D possibly matching TRBD1 (5 bases). CDR1 is SGDLS, CDR2 YYNGEE, per germline. This CDR3 spans 15 amino acids. Trimming pared 4 bases from V and 0 bases from J, leaving 11 bases between. CDR3 nucleotides: TGTGCCAGCAGCCCTGAGACAGCCTCTGGAAACACCATATATTTT. This encodes CASSPETASGNTIYF.

The V gene is TRBV10-3, the J gene TRBJ2-1; 8 bases map to TRBD2. The junction had 0 bases not matched to a gene; V was cut back by 9 bases and J by 2 bases. Germline CDR1 reads ENHRY; CDR2 reads SYGVKD. The CDR3 is 12 amino acids. CDR3 residues: CAMGLAYNEQFF. In DNA, the CDR3 is TGTGCCATGGGACTAGCCTACAATGAGCAGTTCTTC.

This clone was detected only a few times. The rearrangement joins TRBV4-1 to TRBJ1-2; D possibly corresponds to TRBD1 (5 bases). The CDR3 consists of 16 residues. Germline loops: CDR1 MGHRA, CDR2 YSYEKL. V dropped 2 bases and J dropped 5 bases, with 18 bases sitting between them. CDR3 sequence reads: CASSQPSRGVGYGYTF. CDR3 DNA: TGCGCCAGCAGCCAACCTAGTAGGGGAGTAGGGTATGGCTACACCTTC.

The chain links TRBV28 to TRBJ2-3; 16 bases fit TRBD2. The CDR3 runs to 18 residues. The germline gives CDR1 MDHEN, CDR2 SYDVKM. V trimming: 5 bases; J trimming: 0 bases; junction bases outside the gene matches: 5. DNA for the CDR3: TGTGCCAGCAGTGCCGGGACTAGCGGGAGGGCTAGCACAGATACGCAGTATTTT. Translated: CASSAGTSGRASTDTQYF. Filled out from reference TRBV28 and TRBJ2-3, the complete variable domain reads DVKVTQSSRYLVKRTGEKVFLECVQDMDHENMFWYRQDPGLGLRLIYFSYDVKMKEKGDIPEGYSVSREKKERFSLILESASTNQTSMYLCASSAGTSGRASTDTQYFGPGTRLTVL.